These T cell receptor beta chains were read from a single sample in a study of technical replicates of blood from several donors. Sequenced by immunoSEQ multiplex PCR; TCRdb stores in-frame clones only, minus some. The sample gives some 70,000 clones, approximately 91% of which show up once; about 4.9% is in the top ten. Sequencing was carried out using PBMCs. Receptor source: a human donor in good health. Some clones in this sample may be carry-over from other donors' samples. CDR3s include the opening cysteine and the closing phenylalanine or tryptophan. A D gene is named only where the DNA matches it firmly. Clone size is given for some rows only: seen once, a few or many times, or a class if the clone is expanded.

CDR3 DNA | CDR3 protein | D gene | clone size | CDR3 length | J gene | V gene
TGTGCCAGCAGCTTAGGCACCAACGAGCAGTACTTC | CASSLGTNEQYF | - | - | 12 | TRBJ2-7 | TRBV7-3
TGTGCCAGCAGCTTAGGTCGGGGGACGGGGAACACTGAAGCTTTCTTT | CASSLGRGTGNTEAFF | - | - | 16 | TRBJ1-1 | TRBV11-2
TGTGCCAGCAGCCCGCGGGAGGCATTTAGCTATGGCTACACCTTC | CASSPREAFSYGYTF | - | - | 15 | TRBJ1-2 | TRBV7-8
TGTGCCAGCAGGAGACAGGGGGTCGGGGAGCAGTACTTC | CASRRQGVGEQYF | TRBD1 | - | 13 | TRBJ2-7 | TRBV6-5
TGTGCCAGCAGTGCGAGGGGACTAGCGGGGGACAATGAGCAGTTCTTC | CASSARGLAGDNEQFF | TRBD2 | - | 16 | TRBJ2-1 | TRBV25-1
TGTGCCAGCAGTGTATCCCGGACAGGGAGGCTTCAGCCCCAGCATTTT | CASSVSRTGRLQPQHF | TRBD1 | few | 16 | TRBJ1-5 | TRBV6-1
TGTGCCAGCAGTGAATCTACGCCAGAGACCCAGTACTTC | CASSESTPETQYF | - | - | 13 | TRBJ2-5 | TRBV2
TGTGCCAGCAGTGAAGCGTTGGGAGCGGGAGGGACAGATACGCAGTATTTT | CASSEALGAGGTDTQYF | TRBD2 | - | 17 | TRBJ2-3 | TRBV25-1
TGTGCCAGCAGCTTCGAAGCAGGGTTGCGGTACACCTTC | CASSFEAGLRYTF | - | - | 13 | TRBJ1-2 | TRBV13
TGTGCCTGGAGTCTAATTGGACCTCCGGGAGAGCAGTTCTTC | CAWSLIGPPGEQFF | - | - | 14 | TRBJ2-1 | TRBV30
TGTGCCACCAGCAGAGGGACTAGCGGGGCCACAGATACGCAGTATTTT | CATSRGTSGATDTQYF | TRBD2 | - | 16 | TRBJ2-3 | TRBV15
TGTGCCAGCAGCCCCGACAGGGGGCGGAATGAGCAGTTCTTC | CASSPDRGRNEQFF | TRBD1 | - | 14 | TRBJ2-1 | TRBV7-2
TGTGCCAGCCACCCAACGCAGGGTAGGGGCTATGGCTACACCTTC | CASHPTQGRGYGYTF | - | once | 15 | TRBJ1-2 | TRBV6-1
TGCGCCAGCAGCCCCGGACAGGGTCCCTCCTACGAGCAGTACTTC | CASSPGQGPSYEQYF | TRBD1 | - | 15 | TRBJ2-7 | TRBV4-1
TGTGCCAGTAGTATCGAGGGACAGTCCGAGCAGTACTTC | CASSIEGQSEQYF | TRBD1 | - | 13 | TRBJ2-7 | TRBV19
TGTGCCAGCAGCCCCGGCGTTGGAGGGGGCGGCTACACCTTC | CASSPGVGGGGYTF | TRBD1 | - | 14 | TRBJ1-2 | TRBV7-2
TGTGCCAGCAGCTTCTCCGGGAAAAAAGATCAGCCCCAGCATTTT | CASSFSGKKDQPQHF | - | - | 15 | TRBJ1-5 | TRBV7-9
TGTGCCAGCAGCTTCTCTGCCCCGGGGGGTGGGAGCTATGGCTACACCTTC | CASSFSAPGGGSYGYTF | - | - | 17 | TRBJ1-2 | TRBV4-2
TGTGCCAGCAGTCGACAGGGGGAATTTTACGAGCAGTACTTC | CASSRQGEFYEQYF | TRBD1 | - | 14 | TRBJ2-7 | TRBV6-5
TGTGCCAGTAGTATGCGTGAGCCCACAGATACGCAGTATTTT | CASSMREPTDTQYF | - | - | 14 | TRBJ2-3 | TRBV19
TGTGCCAGCAGTTACTTCGGGAGACAGAACACCGGGGAGCTGTTTTTT | CASSYFGRQNTGELFF | - | - | 16 | TRBJ2-2 | TRBV6-5
TGTGCCAGCAGCGCCGGGACATCGGCGGAGTACAATGAGCAGTTCTTC | CASSAGTSAEYNEQFF | - | - | 16 | TRBJ2-1 | TRBV5-6
TGTGCCAGCAGTGAATTTCGGCTAGCCTCGGTTCGGGATACGCAGTATTTT | CASSEFRLASVRDTQYF | - | - | 17 | TRBJ2-3 | TRBV25-1
TGTGCCGGCAACGTTCAGGGGGGCAATGAGCAGTTCTTC | CAGNVQGGNEQFF | - | - | 13 | TRBJ2-1 | TRBV2
TGTGCCAGCAGCCCCGGCTGGGCGAGCACAGATACGCAGTATTTT | CASSPGWASTDTQYF | - | - | 15 | TRBJ2-3 | TRBV7-7
TGTGCCAGCAGCCAACAGTTCGGGGGAGCAACCGGGGAGCTGTTTTTT | CASSQQFGGATGELFF | - | - | 16 | TRBJ2-2 | TRBV4-2
TGTGCCAGTAGTATTTCCCTGGGACACAGGGAAGCTTTCTTT | CASSISLGHREAFF | - | once | 14 | TRBJ1-1 | TRBV19
TGTGCCAGCAGTTACGGTTCGGGACAGGGGTTCAATGAGCAGTTCTTC | CASSYGSGQGFNEQFF | TRBD1 | once | 16 | TRBJ2-1 | TRBV6-5
TGTGCCAGTAGTATAGATCTGACAGTTGGTGGCTACACCTTC | CASSIDLTVGGYTF | - | - | 14 | TRBJ1-2 | TRBV19
TGCGCCAGCAGCTCTCCGAGGACAGGGAAAAGCTCCTACGAGCAGTACTTC | CASSSPRTGKSSYEQYF | TRBD1 | once | 17 | TRBJ2-7 | TRBV5-1
TGTGCCAGCAGATCGACAGGGAACTATGGCTACACCTTC | CASRSTGNYGYTF | TRBD1 | - | 13 | TRBJ1-2 | TRBV6-5
TGCGCCAGCAGCCAAGATGGAGGCGGCAGGGGAGGGACCAATGAAAAACTGTTTTTT | CASSQDGGGRGGTNEKLFF | - | - | 19 | TRBJ1-4 | TRBV4-3
TGTGCCAGCAGCCAAGGTAGTGTCTACGAGCAGTACTTC | CASSQGSVYEQYF | - | - | 13 | TRBJ2-7 | TRBV14
TGTGCCAGCAGCTTAGCCGGGTGGTCGCTGAACACCGGGGAGCTGTTTTTT | CASSLAGWSLNTGELFF | - | - | 17 | TRBJ2-2 | TRBV7-8
TGTGCCAGTAGACCATTGGGGGGCTATGGCTACACCTTC | CASRPLGGYGYTF | - | - | 13 | TRBJ1-2 | TRBV19
TGTGCCAGTAGTCTAATGACAGGGGGCTACGAGCAGTACTTC | CASSLMTGGYEQYF | TRBD1 | - | 14 | TRBJ2-7 | TRBV19
TGTGCCAGCAGCCCGGGACAGGGAGGCAATCAGCCCCAGCATTTT | CASSPGQGGNQPQHF | TRBD1 | once | 15 | TRBJ1-5 | TRBV7-2
TGTGCCAGCAGCGTAGACCCTCTGGAGCGGGGGGGATATACGCAGTATTTT | CASSVDPLERGGYTQYF | TRBD2 | - | 17 | TRBJ2-3 | TRBV9
TGTGCCAGCAGCTCCAGGACAGGGGGCACCGGGGAGCTGTTTTTT | CASSSRTGGTGELFF | TRBD1 | few | 15 | TRBJ2-2 | TRBV7-9
TGTGCCAGCCGCGAGTCGGCGGGACATGAGCAGTTCTTC | CASRESAGHEQFF | - | - | 13 | TRBJ2-1 | TRBV7-3
TGTGCCAGCCACCCGGTAGGCGGAGCCTTCTATGGCTACACCTTC | CASHPVGGAFYGYTF | - | few | 15 | TRBJ1-2 | TRBV6-6